This TCR beta chain was found in a study of PD-1 blockade in classical Hodgkin lymphoma. Study-wide findings and caveats: Whereas CD4+ TCR diversity had risen significantly by C4D1, CD8+ TCR diversity had not. Complete responders possessed baseline diversity comparable to newly diagnosed patients.

All the patients suffered relapse after autologous stem cell transplantation, and brentuximab vedotin exposure differed. This CDR3 spans 12 amino acids. Germline-derived CDR1 and CDR2 are SGHDN and FVKESK. Libraries were prepared by immunoSEQ multiplex PCR; TCRdb keeps only in-frame clonotypes and omits some of them. Altogether 50,000 or so clones are present, about two thirds being singletons, with the ten largest covering around 16%. Of note for this clone: The target antigen is unknown. Relative to the germline gene, one junction end is altered; a read error may explain this.

The genes are TRBV14 and TRBJ2-3; weak D call: TRBD2 (6 bases). This TCR derives from a human donor with classical Hodgkin lymphoma. The source material was peripheral blood mononuclear cells (PBMCs), sampled before the second cycle of nivolumab. The CDR3 DNA reads as TGTGCCAGCAGCCAAGTAGGGACTCCCCATATGTGG. This translates into CASSQVGTPHMW.